These 9 T cell receptor beta chains came from one sample sequenced in a study of blood T cell repertoires in COVID-19. This table comes from immunoSEQ multiplex PCR, and its TCRdb copy is limited to in-frame clones, with some not included. The sample holds fewer than 350,000 clones, 90% seen once. The sequenced sample was PBMCs or T cells enriched from blood (not recorded which). Receptor source: a woman younger than 30 with acute COVID-19.

The rearrangement uses TRBV4-2 and TRBJ1-5; D is unclear. Trimming removed 0 bases from V and 6 bases from J, with 6 bases in between. There are 13 residues in the CDR3. CDR1 is LGHNA, CDR2 YNFKEQ, per germline. CDR3 sequence reads: CASSQDSGQPQHF. The DNA of the CDR3 is TGTGCCAGCAGCCAAGACTCGGGTCAGCCCCAGCATTTT.

The chain combines TRBV7-2 with TRBJ2-4, with 8 nucleotides matching TRBD2. V shed 3 bases and J 0 bases; nucleotides not matched to a gene: 4. Germline V lookup: CDR1 SGHTA, CDR2 FQGNSA. This CDR3 contains 16 residues. The CDR3 DNA is TGTGCCAGCAGCTTCCTTAGCGGGGTAGCCAAAAACATTCAGTACTTC. This sequence encodes CASSFLSGVAKNIQYF.

J is TRBJ2-1 and V is TRBV7-8; 11 bases map to TRBD2. Germline CDR1 SGHVS, CDR2 FQNEAQ. There are 15 residues in the CDR3. V shed 6 bases, J shed 7 bases, and the junction held 8 bases outside the gene matches. In DNA, the CDR3 is TGTGCCAGCAGATTAATAGCGGGAGGGGGGAATGAGCAGTTCTTC. Its translation: CASRLIAGGGNEQFF.

The chain uses TRBV11-2 and TRBJ1-2; 7 bases line up with TRBD1. This CDR3 region has 17 residues. Looked up from germline, CDR1 is SGHAT and CDR2 is FQNNGV. V lost 5 bases and J lost 4; bases outside the gene matches: 16. The CDR3 here is CASSPAGHTGQSYGYTF. The CDR3 nucleotides are TGTGCCAGCAGCCCGGCTGGCCACACGGGACAGAGCTATGGCTACACCTTC.

The V and J genes are TRBV5-1 and TRBJ1-2; D not resolved. This CDR3 is 13 amino acids long. From germline, CDR1 is SGHRS and CDR2 YFSETQ. Trimming stripped 0 bases from V and 6 bases from J, with 9 bases between. CDR3 coding DNA: TGCGCCAGCAGCTTGGGGGAGGGAGATGGCTACACCTTC. Protein product: CASSLGEGDGYTF.

The genes are TRBV28 and TRBJ2-7, with 8 bases matching TRBD1. Germline V gene sequence: CDR1 MDHEN, CDR2 SYDVKM. Unmatched junction bases numbered 8, after V lost 5 bases and J lost 5 bases. This CDR3 has 14 residues. The CDR3 loop reads CASSGSRGRDEQYF. The CDR3 DNA sequence: TGTGCCAGCAGTGGGAGCAGGGGGCGAGACGAGCAGTACTTC.

The V call is TRBV5-1, the J call TRBJ1-1; D might be TRBD1 (6 bases). Trimming stripped 0 bases from V and 8 bases from J, with 14 bases between. Germline V lookup: CDR1 SGHRS, CDR2 YFSETQ. The CDR3 sequence is 14 residues long. The CDR3 is CASSLESRGGEAFF. The CDR3 nucleotides read TGCGCCAGCAGCTTGGAATCCAGGGGTGGAGAAGCTTTCTTT.

The J gene is TRBJ1-5, the V gene TRBV6-5; 7 bases agree with TRBD1. V was clipped by 6 bases and J by 7 bases; unmatched bases: 6. This CDR3 spans 13 amino acids. CDR1 is MNHEY, CDR2 SVGAGI, per germline. CDR3 amino acids: CASRSDRAQPQHF. The CDR3, as DNA: TGTGCCAGCAGGTCCGACAGGGCCCAGCCCCAGCATTTT.

The chain is built from TRBV30 and TRBJ2-1; 7 positions agree with TRBD1. This CDR3 has 14 amino acids. J was trimmed by 10 bases and V by 0 bases; bases with no gene match: 9. Germline V gene sequence: CDR1 GTSNPN, CDR2 SVGIG (reference sequence). The CDR3: CAWSVDRAPFEQFF. The CDR3 DNA sequence: TGTGCCTGGAGTGTTGACAGGGCCCCTTTCGAGCAGTTCTTC.